This entry lists 32 T cell receptor beta chains sequenced from one sample in a study of Graves' ophthalmopathy and Graves' hyperthyroidism. Amplifying from RNA transcripts, the study obtained TCR beta CDR3 regions. The library came from an HTBI-primed first-round RT-PCR and a second-round multiplex PCR. Each CDR3 protein gets one entry after TCRdb re-called the multiplex PCR reads with MiXCR. The sample shows under 350,000 distinct CDR3 sequences, about 17% of them seen only once. Sequencing was performed on peripheral blood. These receptors were obtained from an adult man with Graves' ophthalmopathy.

In its sample, this clonotype was seen many times. The chain is built from TRBV12-3 or TRBV12-4 and TRBJ1-1; the match to TRBD1 covers 8 bases. The V gene end was trimmed by 5 bases and the J gene end by 10 bases; junction bases not matched to a gene: 6. The CDR3 sequence is 12 residues long. In DNA, the CDR3 is TGTGCCAGCAGTCAGGGCAGGGGGCTAGCTTTCTTT. This codes for CASSQGRGLAFF.

The chain joins TRBV28 to TRBJ1-2, with TRBD1 identical over 7 bases. The junction had 11 bases not matched to a gene; V was cut back by 1 base and J by 12 bases. Germline V gene lookup returns CDR1 MDHEN and CDR2 SYDVKM. The CDR3 contains 14 residues. This CDR3 is CASSLLPSQGNNTF. CDR3 DNA: TGTGCCAGCAGTTTATTGCCCTCACAGGGGAACAACACCTTC.

This clonotype was seen repeatedly, ten times or more. The V and J genes are TRBV12-3 or TRBV12-4 and TRBJ1-6, with 8 positions matching TRBD1. The CDR3 is 14 amino acids. V lost 6 bases and J lost 9; bases outside the gene matches: 7. CDR3 residues: CASRLTGAGSPLHF. In nucleotides, the CDR3 is TGTGCCAGCAGGCTGACAGGGGCGGGTTCACCCCTCCACTTT.

The sample holds a few counts of this clonotype. A much larger clonotype is one base distant, so this may be a read error. This sequence joins TRBV7-2 and TRBJ1-5, with D unresolved. The CDR3 runs to 15 residues. The germline V gene encodes CDR1 SGHTA and CDR2 FQGNSA. The CDR3: CVSSLDVNRNQPQHF. CDR3 coding DNA: TGTGTCAGCAGCTTGGACGTGAACCGCAATCAGCCCCAGCATTTT. The whole variable domain, filled in from reference TRBV7-2 and TRBJ1-5, reads GAGVSQSPSNKVTEKGKDVELRCDPISGHTALYWYRQSLGQGLEFLIYFQGNSAPDKSGLPSDRFSAERTGGSVSTLTIQRTQQEDSAVYLCVSSLDVNRNQPQHFGDGTRLSIL.

This clonotype was picked up many times. The chain uses TRBV12-5 and TRBJ2-7, with 9 bases identical to TRBD1. This CDR3 has 12 amino acids. CDR1 LGHNT and CDR2 FRNRAP come from the germline V gene. DNA for the CDR3: TGTGCCAGGGCGGGACAGGGCTACGAGCAGTACTTC. It encodes CARAGQGYEQYF.

The chain has TRBV19 and TRBJ2-4, with TRBD2 as a possible D gene (6 bases). The CDR3 spans 15 residues. Germline V gene data show CDR1 as LNHDA and CDR2 as SQIVND (reference sequence). V lost 6 bases and J 0 bases, leaving 12 bases between the germline ends. This chain's CDR3 is CASRAGLLAKNIQYF. The CDR3 bases are TGTGCCAGTAGGGCGGGGTTACTAGCCAAAAACATTCAGTACTTC. Supplemented by reference TRBV19 and TRBJ2-4, the full variable domain reads DGGITQSPKYLFRKEGQNVTLSCEQNLNHDAMYWYRQDPGQGLRLIYYSQIVNDFQKGDIAEGYSVSREKKESFPLTVTSAQKNPTAFYLCASRAGLLAKNIQYFGAGTRLSVL.

This clonotype showed up just a few times. The rearrangement links TRBV6-1 to TRBJ1-1; D is ambiguous. V shed 9 bases and J shed 4 bases, with 18 bases lying between them. In germline, CDR1 is MNHNS, CDR2 SASEGT. The CDR3 is made up of 14 amino acids. As DNA, the CDR3 is TGTGCCAGTTTGATATCGGGCCGGGGCACTGAAGCTTTCTTT. This encodes CASLISGRGTEAFF.

This clonotype was picked up many times. The chain employs TRBV7-9 and TRBJ1-2, with D possibly being TRBD1 (5 bases). CDR3 length: 15 amino acids. Trimming removed 1 base at V and 5 bases at J, with 14 bases between. Germline assignment: CDR1 SEHNR and CDR2 FQNEAQ (reference sequence). The CDR3 sequence is CASSLVVAGRYGYTF. Written as DNA, the CDR3 is TGTGCCAGCAGCTTAGTGGTGGCGGGACGTTATGGCTACACCTTC.

V usage is TRBV11-2 and J usage is TRBJ2-5; 8 bases match TRBD1. V lost 4 bases and J lost 1; bases outside the gene matches: 11. Per the germline V gene, CDR1 is SGHAT and CDR2 is FQNNGV. This CDR3 region has 17 residues. CDR3 coding DNA: TGTGCCAGCAGCTCACTCAGGGGGCCGCCTCTCCAAGAGACCCAGTACTTC. Residues: CASSSLRGPPLQETQYF. Full variable domain (outside the CDR3, taken from reference TRBV11-2 and TRBJ2-5): EAGVAQSPRYKIIEKRQSVAFWCNPISGHATLYWYQQILGQGPKLLIQFQNNGVVDDSQLPKDRFSAERLKGVDSTLKIQPAKLEDSAVYLCASSSLRGPPLQETQYFGPGTRLLVL.

With regard to this clonotype: Germline is not matched at one junction end, which may reflect a read error. This chain uses TRBV9 with TRBJ2-7; tentatively, D is TRBD2 (6 bases). Germline CDR1 SGDLS, CDR2 YYNGEE. The CDR3 has 14 residues. CDR3 in DNA: TGCGCCAGCAGCCGGCGGGGCTCAGACTACGAGCAGTACTTC. Amino acid sequence: CASSRRGSDYEQYF.

This chain connects TRBV20-1 to TRBJ1-1, with a weak D call TRBD1 (5 bases). V lost 2 bases, J lost 3 bases, and 7 bases lay in between. From germline, CDR1 is DFQATT and CDR2 SNEGSKA (reference sequence). The CDR3 extends over 12 amino acids. The CDR3 reads CSARIGDTEAFF. The CDR3 coding sequence is TGCAGTGCTAGAATAGGGGACACTGAAGCTTTCTTT.

This clonotype has at least ten counts. This chain joins TRBV15 and TRBJ2-5; possibly TRBD2 for D (5 bases). Trimming left V 5 bases short and J 2 bases short, with 15 bases between. Germline CDR1 and CDR2: LNHNV and YYDKDF (reference sequence). The CDR3 covers 15 residues. This CDR3 is CATSSRWRSQETQYF. The CDR3 DNA sequence: TGTGCCACCAGCTCCCGGTGGAGGTCTCAAGAGACCCAGTACTTC.

Details on this clonotype: The missing conserved phenylalanine or tryptophan at the end of this CDR3 makes a read error likely. This sequence joins TRBV18 and TRBJ2-7; 10 bases agree with TRBD1. CDR1 and CDR2 from the germline V gene are KGHSH and LQKENI. The CDR3 has 16 residues. Losses at the gene ends were 3 bases for V and 0 bases for J; bases not matched to a gene: 5. CDR3 sequence (DNA): TGTGCCAGCTCACCCTTTGGACAGGGGGTCTCCTACGAGCAGTACTCC. Protein product: CASSPFGQGVSYEQYS.

V and J are TRBV28 and TRBJ2-7; perhaps D is TRBD1 or TRBD2 (5 bases each). The CDR3 length is 15 residues. CDR1 is MDHEN, CDR2 SYDVKM, per germline. V lost 6 bases to trimming and J lost 7 bases, with 22 bases between them. The CDR3 sequence: CASSPQGRTFLEQYF. The DNA of the CDR3 is TGTGCCAGCAGCCCTCAGGGACGGACCTTTCTTGAGCAGTACTTC.

This clonotype was seen many times. The chain combines TRBV6-1 with TRBJ2-5; D is unclear. The CDR3 extends over 11 amino acids. Germline assignment: CDR1 MNHNS and CDR2 SASEGT. Trimming removed 6 bases at V and 5 bases at J, with 7 bases between. CDR3 protein: CASRGFETQYF. In DNA, the CDR3 is TGTGCCAGCAGAGGATTCGAGACCCAGTACTTC.

The table lists this clonotype with many counts. The V call is TRBV6-2 or TRBV6-3, the J call TRBJ2-7; D perhaps matches TRBD1 (6 bases). The length of the CDR3 is 16 residues. Germline loops: CDR1 MNHEY, CDR2 SVGEGT. The germline V and J ends were trimmed by 6 bases and 2 bases, with 20 bases remaining between them. The CDR3 bases are TGTGCCAGCAGCTCATTCCAGGGGCGAACTACCTACGAGCAGTACTTC. It codes for CASSSFQGRTTYEQYF.

The table lists this clonotype with many counts. V and J are TRBV27 and TRBJ1-5, with unresolved D. The germline CDR1 and CDR2 sequences are MNHEY and SMNVEV (reference sequence). Trimming took off 5 bases at V and 6 bases at J, with 14 bases between the two ends. This CDR3 has 14 residues. For the CDR3, the DNA is TGTGCCAGCAGTCCAAGCGGAAACGGTCAGCCCCAGCATTTT. It codes for CASSPSGNGQPQHF.

This clonotype was counted many times. This chain joins TRBV28 and TRBJ2-7; D call uncertain. This CDR3 contains 15 residues. Germline V lookup: CDR1 MDHEN, CDR2 SYDVKM. V was trimmed by 4 bases and J by 0 bases, leaving 13 bases between them. The CDR3 DNA sequence: TGTGCCAGCAGTTCGACGCGGAAAAGCTCCTACGAGCAGTACTTC. Protein sequence: CASSSTRKSSYEQYF. The full variable domain, rest sourced from reference TRBV28 and TRBJ2-7, is DVKVTQSSRYLVKRTGEKVFLECVQDMDHENMFWYRQDPGLGLRLIYFSYDVKMKEKGDIPEGYSVSREKKERFSLILESASTNQTSMYLCASSSTRKSSYEQYFGPGTRLTVT.

This clonotype was recorded at least ten times. The V call is TRBV19, the J call TRBJ1-1, with 7 bases aligning to TRBD1. Germline trimming cut 5 bases from V and 7 bases from J; bases unmatched to any gene: 10. In germline, CDR1 is LNHDA, CDR2 SQIVND (reference sequence). The CDR3 contains 14 residues. The CDR3 sequence: CASSFIGGQNEAFF. CDR3 DNA sequence: TGTGCCAGTAGTTTCATTGGGGGACAGAATGAAGCTTTCTTT.

This clonotype was seen many times. V is TRBV6-2 or TRBV6-3 and J is TRBJ1-2; 7 bases fit TRBD1. V gave up 2 bases and J gave up 3 bases; unmatched junction bases: 6. This CDR3 spans 15 amino acids. Germline V gene data show CDR1 as MNHEY and CDR2 as SVGEGT. The CDR3 is CASSYRDRVYYGYTF. CDR3 coding DNA: TGTGCCAGCAGTTACCGGGACAGAGTCTACTATGGCTACACCTTC.

This clonotype has a count of ten or more. The chain carries TRBV4-2 and TRBJ1-5; TRBD1 might be the D (5 bases). Trimming removed 2 bases from V and 5 bases from J, with 13 bases in between. Germline loops: CDR1 LGHNA, CDR2 YNFKEQ. This CDR3 has 15 residues. CDR3 amino acids: CASSQMGQGHQPQHF. CDR3 DNA sequence: TGTGCCAGCAGCCAAATGGGCCAGGGTCATCAGCCCCAGCATTTT.

The table lists this clonotype with many counts. The chain has TRBV7-2 and TRBJ2-7; TRBD2 aligns across 10 bases. The V gene's germline CDR1 is SGHTA and CDR2 FQGNSA. The CDR3 is 15 amino acids. The trim removed 5 bases at V and 2 bases at J, leaving 6 bases unmatched. In DNA, the CDR3 is TGTGCCAGCAGCCCGAGCGGGGGGGGAACCTACGAGCAGTACTTC. This encodes CASSPSGGGTYEQYF.

V usage is TRBV6-2 or TRBV6-3 and J usage is TRBJ2-5, with 13 bases matching TRBD2. V trimming: 6 bases; J trimming: 2 bases; junction bases outside the gene matches: 9. CDR1 MNHEY and CDR2 SVGEGT come from the germline V gene. The CDR3 loop spans 17 amino acids. CDR3: CASRTDGTSGKQETQYF. DNA of the CDR3: TGTGCCAGCAGAACCGATGGGACTAGCGGGAAACAAGAGACCCAGTACTTC.

This clonotype has ten or more counts. The rearrangement links TRBV30 to TRBJ2-7, with 8 bases identical to TRBD2. There are 14 residues in the CDR3. V trimming: 1 base; J trimming: 0 bases; junction bases outside the gene matches: 2. Germline assignment: CDR1 GTSNPN and CDR2 SVGIG (reference sequence). CDR3 sequence: CAWSELAVSYEQYF. DNA of the CDR3: TGTGCCTGGAGTGAACTAGCGGTCTCCTACGAGCAGTACTTC.

This clonotype was seen many times. The genes are TRBV6-5 and TRBJ2-7; weak D call: TRBD1 (5 bases). CDR1 is MNHEY and CDR2 is SVGAGI in the germline V gene. Trimming pared 7 bases from V and 5 bases from J, leaving 15 bases between. The CDR3 runs to 13 residues. The CDR3 protein is CASTPRAWDEQYF. For the CDR3, the DNA is TGTGCCAGCACCCCCAGGGCTTGGGACGAGCAGTACTTC.

This clonotype appeared many times. The CDR3 DNA follows: TGCAGTGCTAGTGATCAGATTAGCACAGATACGCAGTATTTT. Its translation is CSASDQISTDTQYF. The chain recombines TRBV20-1 with TRBJ2-3; D gene ambiguous. The CDR3 length is 14 residues. The V gene lost 3 bases and the J gene lost 0 bases, with 10 bases spanning the gap. CDR1 is DFQATT, CDR2 SNEGSKA, per germline (reference sequence).

In the case of this clonotype: No conserved phenylalanine or tryptophan is present at the end of the CDR3, so a read error is the likely explanation. V and J are TRBV19 and TRBJ2-2; 8 positions agree with TRBD1. Per germline, CDR1 LNHDA and CDR2 SQIVND (reference sequence). J lost 1 base, V lost 4 bases, and 5 bases had no gene match. The CDR3 contains 16 residues. The chain's CDR3 is CASSRTGTGNTGELFY. The DNA of the CDR3 is TGTGCCAGTAGTAGAACCGGGACAGGGAACACCGGGGAGCTGTTTTAT.

This clonotype was recorded at least ten times. The V gene is TRBV20-1, the J gene TRBJ2-7, with 7 nucleotides matching TRBD1. The CDR3 loop spans 13 amino acids. Trimming took 1 base from V and 2 from J; bases not matched to a gene: 2. Germline CDR1 and CDR2: DFQATT and SNEGSKA (reference sequence). The CDR3 DNA reads TGCAGTGCTAGAGGGCAGGGGGCCTACGAGCAGTACTTC. Its translation: CSARGQGAYEQYF.

This clonotype was detected many times. The V gene is TRBV7-2, the J gene TRBJ2-2; D call uncertain. The V gene lost 5 bases and the J gene lost 12 bases, with 10 bases spanning the gap. The CDR3 loop spans 11 amino acids. From germline, CDR1 is SGHTA and CDR2 FQGNSA. The CDR3 DNA is TGTGCCAGCAGCCCCTCGTATAAGCTGTTTTTT. Amino acids: CASSPSYKLFF.

This clonotype has only a few counts. The CDR3: CASREVGETQYF. CDR3 nucleotide sequence: TGTGCCAGCAGGGAAGTCGGAGAGACCCAGTACTTC. The chain links TRBV3-1 to TRBJ2-5, with D hard to call. The CDR3 extends over 12 amino acids. With 6 bases removed from V and 4 bases from J, the gap between germline ends came to 9 bases. Germline-derived CDR1 and CDR2 are LGHDT and YNNKEL (reference sequence).

This clonotype was seen ten or more times. The V gene is TRBV16, the J gene TRBJ1-2; D not certain. V lost 1 base and J lost 6, with 9 bases in between. Germline CDR1 and CDR2: KGHSY and FQNENV. The CDR3 is 13 amino acids. The CDR3 nucleotides are TGTGCCAGCAGCCAATTTCAGAGGGATGGCTACACCTTC. Translation gives CASSQFQRDGYTF.

The V gene is TRBV29-1, the J gene TRBJ2-7; TRBD2 matches 10 bases. The ends lost 6 bases at V and 6 bases at J; junction bases unmatched: 11. The CDR3 has 14 amino acids. The germline CDR1 and CDR2 sequences are SQVTM and ANQGSEA. CDR3 amino acids: CSVRWLAGAFEQYF. CDR3 nucleotide sequence: TGCAGCGTGCGCTGGCTAGCGGGAGCTTTCGAGCAGTACTTC.